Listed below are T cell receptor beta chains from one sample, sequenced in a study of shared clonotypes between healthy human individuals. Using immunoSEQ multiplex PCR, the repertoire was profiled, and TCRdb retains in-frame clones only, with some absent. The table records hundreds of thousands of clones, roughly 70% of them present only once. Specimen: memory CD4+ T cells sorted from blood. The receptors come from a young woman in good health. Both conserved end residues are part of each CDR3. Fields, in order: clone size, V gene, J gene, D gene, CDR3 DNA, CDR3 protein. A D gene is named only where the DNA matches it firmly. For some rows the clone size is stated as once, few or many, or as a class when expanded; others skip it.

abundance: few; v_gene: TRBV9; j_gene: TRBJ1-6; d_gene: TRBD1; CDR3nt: TGTGCCAGCAGCGTAGGGGACAGGGCCCTCCACTTT; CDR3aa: CASSVGDRALHF
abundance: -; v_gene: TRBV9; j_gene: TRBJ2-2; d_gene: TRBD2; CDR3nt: TGTGCCAGCAGTGATGAGGCGGGAGGGGGAACCGGGGAGCTGTTTTTT; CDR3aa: CASSDEAGGGTGELFF
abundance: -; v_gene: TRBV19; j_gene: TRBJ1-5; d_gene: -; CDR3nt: TGTGCCAGTAGTAGCGGGATTTGGACGGTGCCGAACAGGGGCAATCAGCCCCAGCATTTT; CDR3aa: CASSSGIWTVPNRGNQPQHF
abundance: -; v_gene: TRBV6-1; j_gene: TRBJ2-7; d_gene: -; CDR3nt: TGTGCCAGCAGTAGCAGGGGTCGGTCCTACGAGCAGTACTTC; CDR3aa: CASSSRGRSYEQYF
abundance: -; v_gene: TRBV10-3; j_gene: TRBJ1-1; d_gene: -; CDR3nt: TGTGCCATCAGTGGCCAGGCCGACACTGAAGCTTTCTTT; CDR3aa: CAISGQADTEAFF
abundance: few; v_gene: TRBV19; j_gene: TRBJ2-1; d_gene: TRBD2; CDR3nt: TGTGCCAGTAGCGATATAGCGGGAGGGCCCTACAATGAGCAGTTCTTC; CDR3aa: CASSDIAGGPYNEQFF
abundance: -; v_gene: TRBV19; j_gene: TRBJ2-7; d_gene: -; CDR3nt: TGTGCCAGTAAGACGGTTTATCGGTCCCCATCCTACGAGCAGTACTTC; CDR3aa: CASKTVYRSPSYEQYF
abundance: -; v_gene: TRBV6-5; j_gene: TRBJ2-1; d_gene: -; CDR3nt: TGTGCCAGCAGTGCCGGGACTCAAGACTTCAATGAGCAGTTCTTC; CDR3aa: CASSAGTQDFNEQFF
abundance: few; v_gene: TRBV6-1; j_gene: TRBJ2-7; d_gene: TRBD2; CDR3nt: TGTGCCAGCAGTGAAAGCGGGACTAGCGGATCCTACGAGCAGTACTTC; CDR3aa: CASSESGTSGSYEQYF
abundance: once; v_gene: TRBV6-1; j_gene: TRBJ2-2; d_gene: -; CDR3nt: TGTGCCAGCACCTCCCCGGACAGGAACACCGGGGAGCTGTTTTTT; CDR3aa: CASTSPDRNTGELFF
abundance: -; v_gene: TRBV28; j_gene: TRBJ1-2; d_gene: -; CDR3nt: TGTGCCAGCAGTTTGTTGGGACCAGCAGTATGGTATGGCTACACCTTC; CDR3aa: CASSLLGPAVWYGYTF
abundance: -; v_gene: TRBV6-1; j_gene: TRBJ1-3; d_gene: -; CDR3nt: TGTGCCAGCAGTGAAGCGCCGAGGAGATATGGAAACACCATATATTTT; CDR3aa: CASSEAPRRYGNTIYF
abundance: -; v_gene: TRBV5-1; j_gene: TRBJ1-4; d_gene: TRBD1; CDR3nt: TGCGCCAGCGGACAGGGGTCAACTAATGAAAAACTGTTTTTT; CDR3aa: CASGQGSTNEKLFF
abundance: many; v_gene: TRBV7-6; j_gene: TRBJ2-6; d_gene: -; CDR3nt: TGTGCCAGCAGCTTAGTTCGAGGACAGTCCTCTGGGGCCAACGTCCTGACTTTC; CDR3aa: CASSLVRGQSSGANVLTF
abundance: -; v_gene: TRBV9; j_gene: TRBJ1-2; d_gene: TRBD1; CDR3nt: TGTGCCAGCAGCGGAACCTGGGACAGGGTTGGCTACACCTTC; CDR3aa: CASSGTWDRVGYTF
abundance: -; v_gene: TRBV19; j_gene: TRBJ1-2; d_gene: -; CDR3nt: TGTGCCAGTAGTAACCAGGGACATCGCGGCTACACCTTC; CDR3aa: CASSNQGHRGYTF
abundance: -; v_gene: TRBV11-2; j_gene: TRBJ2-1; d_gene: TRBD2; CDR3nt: TGTGCCAGCAGCTTAGATGCCGGGACTAGCGATGAGCAGTTCTTC; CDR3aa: CASSLDAGTSDEQFF
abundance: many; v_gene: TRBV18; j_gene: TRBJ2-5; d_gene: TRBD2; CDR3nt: TGTGCCAGCTCACATGAGACTAGCGGGAGGGGAGAGACCCAGTACTTC; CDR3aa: CASSHETSGRGETQYF
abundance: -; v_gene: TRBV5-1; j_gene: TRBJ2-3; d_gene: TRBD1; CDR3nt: TGCGCCAGCAGCGTCGGGACAGAACTGCCCACAGATACGCAGTATTTT; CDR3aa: CASSVGTELPTDTQYF
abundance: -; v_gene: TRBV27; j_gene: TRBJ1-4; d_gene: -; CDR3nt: TGTGCCAGCAGTTCAGGGTTGACTAATGAAAAACTGTTTTTT; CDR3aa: CASSSGLTNEKLFF
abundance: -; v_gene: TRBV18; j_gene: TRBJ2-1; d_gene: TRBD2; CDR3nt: TGTGCCAGCTCACCGGGACTAGCGGGAGGGCCAGATGAGCAGTTCTTC; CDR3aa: CASSPGLAGGPDEQFF
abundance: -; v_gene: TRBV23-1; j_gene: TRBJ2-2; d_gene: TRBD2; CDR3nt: TGCGCCAGCAGGTGGGCACGTCCGGCGGGAGTTACCACCGGGGAGCTGTTTTTT; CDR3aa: CASRWARPAGVTTGELFF
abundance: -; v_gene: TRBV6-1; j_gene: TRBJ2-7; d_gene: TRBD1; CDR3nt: TGTGCCAGCAGGAAGGACAGGGGGTACGTCGAGCAGTACTTC; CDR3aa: CASRKDRGYVEQYF
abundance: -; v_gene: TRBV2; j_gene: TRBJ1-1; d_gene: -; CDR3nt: TGTGCCAGCAAGACAGAGATGAACACTGAAGCTTTCTTT; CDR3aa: CASKTEMNTEAFF
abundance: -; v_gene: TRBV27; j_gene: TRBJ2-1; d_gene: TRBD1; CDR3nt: TGTGCCAGCAGTTATACGGACAGGCCAAATGAGCAGTTCTTC; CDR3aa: CASSYTDRPNEQFF
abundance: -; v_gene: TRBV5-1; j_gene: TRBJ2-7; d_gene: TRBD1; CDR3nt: TGCGCCAGCTCCTCCGGGACAGGGGGCCTACTTGCCACCTACGAGCAGTACTTC; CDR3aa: CASSSGTGGLLATYEQYF
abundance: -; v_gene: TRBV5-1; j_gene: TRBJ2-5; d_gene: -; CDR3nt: TGCGCCAGCCGCCAGGGACAAGGGAGTAAAGAGACCCAGTACTTC; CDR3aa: CASRQGQGSKETQYF
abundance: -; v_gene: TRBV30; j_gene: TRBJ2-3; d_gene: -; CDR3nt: TGTGCCTGGAGCGGAATCACAGATACGCAGTATTTT; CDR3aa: CAWSGITDTQYF
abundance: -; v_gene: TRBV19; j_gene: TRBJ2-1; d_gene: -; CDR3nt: TGTGCCAGCCTGGGGAGGAGCTCCTACAATGAGCAGTTCTTC; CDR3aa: CASLGRSSYNEQFF
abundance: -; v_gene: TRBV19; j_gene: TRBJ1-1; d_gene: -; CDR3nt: TGTGCCGCTAGTAGTACCGACTGGCGAGGTAAGGAAGCTTTCTTT; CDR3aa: CAASSTDWRGKEAFF
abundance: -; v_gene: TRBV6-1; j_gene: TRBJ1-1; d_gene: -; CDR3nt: TGTGCCAGCAGTGAATGGGTAGGGGACACTGAAGCTTTCTTT; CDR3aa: CASSEWVGDTEAFF
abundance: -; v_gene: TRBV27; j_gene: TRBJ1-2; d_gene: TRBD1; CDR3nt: TGTGCCAGCAAGCAGGGGGAGAACTATGGCTACACCTTC; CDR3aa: CASKQGENYGYTF
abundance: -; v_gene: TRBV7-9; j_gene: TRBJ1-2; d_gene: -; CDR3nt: TGTGCCAGCAGCGCCTCGGGGAAATTTGATGGCTACACCTTC; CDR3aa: CASSASGKFDGYTF
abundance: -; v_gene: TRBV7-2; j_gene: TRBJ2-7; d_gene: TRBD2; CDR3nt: TGTGCCAGCAGCGGTAGACTAGCGGCGGCGGGCGAGCAGTACTTC; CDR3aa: CASSGRLAAAGEQYF
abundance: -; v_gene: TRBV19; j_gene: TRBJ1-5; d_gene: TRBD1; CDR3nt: TGTGCCAGCGGACAGGGCCTAGATCAGCCCCAGCATTTT; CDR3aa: CASGQGLDQPQHF
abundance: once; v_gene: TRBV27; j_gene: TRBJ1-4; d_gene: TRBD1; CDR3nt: TGTGCCAGCAGTTTATGGGGGACAGGGGAAAATGAAAAACTGTTTTTT; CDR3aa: CASSLWGTGENEKLFF
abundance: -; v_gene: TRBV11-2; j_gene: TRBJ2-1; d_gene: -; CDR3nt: TGTGCCAGCAGCTTCATGGGTCTTTCCACCTACAATGAGCAGTTCTTC; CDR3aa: CASSFMGLSTYNEQFF
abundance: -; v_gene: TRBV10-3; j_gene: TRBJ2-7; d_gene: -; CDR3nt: TGTGCCATCAGTGGTGAGGCAGGATTTTCCTACGAGCAGTACTTC; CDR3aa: CAISGEAGFSYEQYF
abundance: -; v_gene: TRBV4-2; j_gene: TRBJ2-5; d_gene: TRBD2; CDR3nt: TGTGCCAGCAGCCAAGAGGCGGGGACTAGCGGGACTCAAGAGACCCAGTACTTC; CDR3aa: CASSQEAGTSGTQETQYF
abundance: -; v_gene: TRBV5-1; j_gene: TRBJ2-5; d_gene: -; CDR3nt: TGCGCCAGCAGCCAGGTCTTAGCCTCCGAGACCCAGTACTTC; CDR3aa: CASSQVLASETQYF
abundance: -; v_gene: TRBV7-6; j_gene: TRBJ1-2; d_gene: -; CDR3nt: TGTGCCAGCAGCCAGCACGATAACTATGGCTACACCTTC; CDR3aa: CASSQHDNYGYTF
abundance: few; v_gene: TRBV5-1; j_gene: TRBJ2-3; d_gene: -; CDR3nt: TGCGCCAGCAGCTCCCCTAAGGGTAGCACAGATACGCAGTATTTT; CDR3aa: CASSSPKGSTDTQYF
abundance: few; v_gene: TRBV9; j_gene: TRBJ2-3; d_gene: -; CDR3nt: TGTGCCAGCAGCGTAGGGAGGAGGGACGGTACAGATACGCAGTATTTT; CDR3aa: CASSVGRRDGTDTQYF
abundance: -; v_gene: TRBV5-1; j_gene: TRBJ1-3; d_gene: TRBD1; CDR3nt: TGCGCCAGCAGCAGGGGACAGGACCGAAACACCATATATTTT; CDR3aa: CASSRGQDRNTIYF
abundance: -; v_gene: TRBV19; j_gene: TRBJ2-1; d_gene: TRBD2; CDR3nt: TGTGCCAGCTCTTCGATAGCGGGAGTTAGTGAGCAGTTCTTC; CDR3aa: CASSSIAGVSEQFF